This T cell receptor beta chain was recorded in a study of T and B cells in COVID-19 patients. Findings and caveats of the study: Patients with COVID-19 reportedly showed strongly skewed T cell receptor beta variable and joining gene usage.

About this clonotype: Antigen unknown.

From blood, about 250-550 ng of genomic DNA served as TRB template. This CDR3 is built from 15 residues. With 5 bases removed from V and 1 base from J, the gap between germline ends came to 14 bases. From germline, CDR1 is MRHNA and CDR2 SNTAGT. Multiplex PCR with BIOMED2 TRB-A/B primer pools amplified TRB rearrangements. A single record per CDR3 protein comes from TCRdb applying MiXCR to the multiplex PCR reads. The data contain some 8,900 distinct CDR3 sequences, 25% to 40% of them singletons. This sequence was found in a human donor who had recovered from COVID-19. Source material: blood. The V gene is TRBV6-4, the J gene TRBJ1-1; perhaps TRBD1 as D (5 bases). CDR3 protein: CASSPPGRGNTEAFF. In nucleotides, the CDR3 is TGTGCCAGCAGTCCACCGGGGCGGGGGAACACTGAAGCTTTCTTT.